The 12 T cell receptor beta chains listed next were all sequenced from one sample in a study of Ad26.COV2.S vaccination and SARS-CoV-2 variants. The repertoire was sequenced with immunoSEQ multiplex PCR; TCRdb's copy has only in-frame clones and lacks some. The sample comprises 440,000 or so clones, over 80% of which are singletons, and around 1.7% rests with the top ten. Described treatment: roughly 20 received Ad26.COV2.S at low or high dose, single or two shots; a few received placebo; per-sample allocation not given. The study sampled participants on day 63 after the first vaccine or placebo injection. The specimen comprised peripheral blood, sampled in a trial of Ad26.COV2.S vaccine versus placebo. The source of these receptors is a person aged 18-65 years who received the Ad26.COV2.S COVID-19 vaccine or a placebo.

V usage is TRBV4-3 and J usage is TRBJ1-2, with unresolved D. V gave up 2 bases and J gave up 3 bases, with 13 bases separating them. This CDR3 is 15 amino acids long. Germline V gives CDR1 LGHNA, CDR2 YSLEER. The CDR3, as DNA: TGCGCCAGCAGCCAACGTCTCCCCAGTCACTATGGCTACACCTTC. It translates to CASSQRLPSHYGYTF.

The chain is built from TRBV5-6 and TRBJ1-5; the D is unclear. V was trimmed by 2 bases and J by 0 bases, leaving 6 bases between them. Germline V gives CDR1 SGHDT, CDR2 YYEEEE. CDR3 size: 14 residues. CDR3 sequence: CASSLWSSNQPQHF. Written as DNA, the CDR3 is TGTGCCAGCAGCTTATGGAGTAGCAATCAGCCCCAGCATTTT.

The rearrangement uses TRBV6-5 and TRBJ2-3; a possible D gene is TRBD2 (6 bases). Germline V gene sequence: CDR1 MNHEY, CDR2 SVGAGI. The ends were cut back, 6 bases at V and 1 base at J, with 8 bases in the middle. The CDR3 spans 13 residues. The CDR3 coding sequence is TGTGCCAGCAGAACGGGGGGCACAGATACGCAGTATTTT. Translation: CASRTGGTDTQYF.

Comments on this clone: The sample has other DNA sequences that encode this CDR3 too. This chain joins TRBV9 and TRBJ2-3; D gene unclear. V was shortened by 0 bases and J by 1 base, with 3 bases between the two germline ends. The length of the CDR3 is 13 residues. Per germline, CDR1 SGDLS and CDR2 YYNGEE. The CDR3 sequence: CASSVGGTDTQYF. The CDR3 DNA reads TGTGCCAGCAGCGTAGGAGGCACAGATACGCAGTATTTT.

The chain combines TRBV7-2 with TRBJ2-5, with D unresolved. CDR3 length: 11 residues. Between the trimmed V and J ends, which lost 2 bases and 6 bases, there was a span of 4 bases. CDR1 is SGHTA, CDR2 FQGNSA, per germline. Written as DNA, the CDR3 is TGTGCCAGCAGCTTAAGAAAGACCCAGTACTTC. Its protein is CASSLRKTQYF.

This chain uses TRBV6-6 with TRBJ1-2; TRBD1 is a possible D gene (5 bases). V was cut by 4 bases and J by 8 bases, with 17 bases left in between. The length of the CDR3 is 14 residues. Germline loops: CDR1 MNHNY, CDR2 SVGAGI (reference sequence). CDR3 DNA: TGTGCCAGCAGTTTACCCAATCGGCGGGACGGCTACACCTTC. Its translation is CASSLPNRRDGYTF.

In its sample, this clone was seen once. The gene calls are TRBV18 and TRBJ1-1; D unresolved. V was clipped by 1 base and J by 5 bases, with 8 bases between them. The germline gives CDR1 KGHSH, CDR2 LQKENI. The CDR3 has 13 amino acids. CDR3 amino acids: CASSPQTGTEAFF. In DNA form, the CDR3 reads TGTGCCAGCTCACCACAGACGGGTACTGAAGCTTTCTTT.

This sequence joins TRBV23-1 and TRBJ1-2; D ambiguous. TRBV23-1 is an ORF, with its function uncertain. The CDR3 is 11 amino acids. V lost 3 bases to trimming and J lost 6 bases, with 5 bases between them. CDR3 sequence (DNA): TGCGCCAGCAGTCATAAACATGGCTACACCTTC. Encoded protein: CASSHKHGYTF.

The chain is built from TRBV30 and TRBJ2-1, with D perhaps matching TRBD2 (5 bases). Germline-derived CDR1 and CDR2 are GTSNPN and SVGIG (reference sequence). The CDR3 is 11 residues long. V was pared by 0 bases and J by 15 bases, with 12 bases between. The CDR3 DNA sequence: TGTGCCTGGAGTGTCGGAGGCCGGTTGTTCTTC. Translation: CAWSVGGRLFF.

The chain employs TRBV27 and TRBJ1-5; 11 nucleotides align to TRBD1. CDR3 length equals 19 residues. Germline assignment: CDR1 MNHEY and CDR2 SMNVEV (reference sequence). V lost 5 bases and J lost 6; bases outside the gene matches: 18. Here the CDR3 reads CASSQSPGTGGGWGQPQHF. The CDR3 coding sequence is TGTGCCAGCAGTCAATCGCCGGGGACAGGGGGGGGATGGGGTCAGCCCCAGCATTTT.

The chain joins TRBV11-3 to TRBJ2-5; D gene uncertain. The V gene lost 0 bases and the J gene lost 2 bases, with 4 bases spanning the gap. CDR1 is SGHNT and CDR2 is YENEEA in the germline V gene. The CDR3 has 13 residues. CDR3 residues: CASSLDSQETQYF. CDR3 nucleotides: TGTGCCAGCAGCTTAGACAGTCAAGAGACCCAGTACTTC. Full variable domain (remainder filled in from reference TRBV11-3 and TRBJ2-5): EAGVVQSPRYKIIEKKQPVAFWCNPISGHNTLYWYLQNLGQGPELLIRYENEEAVDDSQLPKDRFSAERLKGVDSTLKIQPAELGDSAVYLCASSLDSQETQYFGPGTRLLVL.

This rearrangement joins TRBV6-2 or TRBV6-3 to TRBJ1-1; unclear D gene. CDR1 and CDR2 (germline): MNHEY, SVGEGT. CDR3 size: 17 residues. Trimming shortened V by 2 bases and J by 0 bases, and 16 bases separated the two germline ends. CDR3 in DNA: TGTGCCAGCAGTTACGGGATGCGTGCTGTCGTGAACACTGAAGCTTTCTTT. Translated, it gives CASSYGMRAVVNTEAFF.